Each of the 29 T cell receptor beta chains below was sequenced from the same sample in a study of blood T cell repertoires in COVID-19. This table comes from immunoSEQ multiplex PCR, and its TCRdb copy is limited to in-frame clones, with some not included. The sample records 250,000 to 300,000 clones, around 90% being singletons. Sequenced input: PBMCs or T cells enriched from blood (not recorded which). The receptors here all came from a woman aged 40 to 50 who had recovered from COVID-19.

This chain uses TRBV18 with TRBJ2-1, with 13 bases lining up with TRBD2. Trimming at V came to 1 base and at J to 9 bases, leaving 6 bases not matched to a gene. CDR3 length: 16 residues. Per germline, CDR1 KGHSH and CDR2 LQKENI. The DNA for the CDR3 is TGTGCCAGCTCACCACGCACTAGCGGGGGGGCCCGTGAGCAGTTCTTC. Amino acid sequence: CASSPRTSGGAREQFF.

The chain recombines TRBV24-1 with TRBJ2-2; 7 nucleotides align to TRBD1. Losses at the gene ends were 3 bases for V and 7 bases for J; bases not matched to a gene: 1. The CDR3 extends over 13 amino acids. Germline V CDR1 and CDR2: KGHDR, SFDVKD. This CDR3 is CATSDDRVGELFF. CDR3 nucleotides: TGTGCCACCAGTGATGACAGGGTCGGGGAGCTGTTTTTT.

This rearrangement joins TRBV7-3 to TRBJ1-1; 7 bases match TRBD1. Germline V gene lookup returns CDR1 SGHTA and CDR2 FQGTGA. The CDR3 runs to 17 residues. V shed 0 bases and J 1 base; nucleotides not matched to a gene: 8. The CDR3 sequence is CASSLTGGAGKNTEAFF. DNA of the CDR3: TGTGCCAGCAGCTTAACAGGGGGCGCGGGAAAGAACACTGAAGCTTTCTTT.

The J gene is TRBJ1-1, the V gene TRBV6-1; a possible D gene is TRBD1 (5 bases). The CDR3 covers 14 residues. Germline assignment: CDR1 MNHNS and CDR2 SASEGT. Between the trimmed V and J ends, which lost 1 base and 5 bases, there was a span of 11 bases. The CDR3 spells CASSEDAAGTEAFF. The CDR3 region has the DNA TGTGCCAGCAGTGAAGACGCAGCAGGGACTGAAGCTTTCTTT.

V usage is TRBV5-4 and J usage is TRBJ1-1; 8 bases match TRBD1. V was clipped by 0 bases and J by 5 bases; unmatched bases: 12. Germline-derived CDR1 and CDR2 are SGHNT and YYREEE (reference sequence). This CDR3 is built from 17 residues. The CDR3 DNA is TGTGCCAGCAGCTTGGGGGCGGCAGGGGGCGATTGGACTGAAGCTTTCTTT. As protein: CASSLGAAGGDWTEAFF.

A single count supports this clone. V usage is TRBV12-3 or TRBV12-4 and J usage is TRBJ1-5, with D tentatively TRBD1 (6 bases). The CDR3 runs 13 residues. V was shortened by 7 bases and J by 8 bases, with 15 bases between the two germline ends. The DNA for the CDR3 is TGTGCCAGCACTTCCCAGGGGAAAGAGCCCCAGCATTTT. Amino acid sequence: CASTSQGKEPQHF.

The gene calls are TRBV5-8 and TRBJ2-1, with D perhaps matching TRBD1 (7 bases). CDR3 length: 15 residues. V shed 7 bases and J shed 9 bases, with 23 bases lying between them. In germline, CDR1 is SGHTS, CDR2 YDEGEE. For the CDR3, the DNA is TGTGCCAGCTCAGGGGGGTCTTCGCATCGGGGTGAGCAGTTCTTC. Translating it yields CASSGGSSHRGEQFF.

As to this clone: One end of the junction does not line up with germline, which may come from a read error. This chain joins TRBV2 and TRBJ2-7, with D perhaps TRBD2 (6 bases). Germline lookup yields CDR1 SNHLY and CDR2 FYNNEI. The CDR3 has 18 amino acids. The CDR3 is CASIEEWGENPGFYEQYF. The CDR3 DNA is TGTGCCAGCATTGAAGAATGGGGGGAAAATCCTGGGTTTTACGAGCAGTACTTC.

This chain uses TRBV30 with TRBJ1-2; the D is unclear. The CDR3 extends over 12 amino acids. Germline values: CDR1 GTSNPN, CDR2 SVGIG (reference sequence). Trimming pared 3 bases from V and 8 bases from J, leaving 13 bases between. The CDR3 is CAWSYVGGGYTF. DNA of the CDR3: TGTGCCTGGAGCTACGTCGGCGGGGGCTACACCTTC.

The gene calls are TRBV2 and TRBJ1-2; the D gene is possibly TRBD1 (5 bases). The V end lost 8 bases, the J end lost 2 bases, and 9 bases lay between the germline ends. This CDR3 is built from 12 residues. Germline CDR1 SNHLY, CDR2 FYNNEI. The CDR3 DNA is TGTGCCAGCGGGCGACAGAACTATGGCTACACCTTC. This encodes CASGRQNYGYTF.

The V and J genes are TRBV29-1 and TRBJ1-4; no clear D. V gave up 4 bases and J gave up 0 bases, with 3 bases separating them. This CDR3 region has 12 residues. CDR1 SQVTM and CDR2 ANQGSEA come from the germline V gene. The CDR3 sequence is CSVVATNEKLFF. The CDR3 nucleotides are TGCAGCGTTGTCGCAACTAATGAAAAACTGTTTTTT.

The chain links TRBV5-1 to TRBJ2-5; 12 nucleotides align to TRBD2. There are 14 residues in the CDR3. V was pared by 8 bases and J by 1 base, with 3 bases of the junction left unmatched. Looked up from germline, CDR1 is SGHRS and CDR2 is YFSETQ. CDR3 protein: CASRLAGVQETQYF. The CDR3 nucleotides are TGCGCCAGTCGACTAGCGGGAGTCCAAGAGACCCAGTACTTC.

The chain employs TRBV13 and TRBJ1-1; D is possibly TRBD1 (6 bases). The CDR3 sequence is 19 residues long. Germline loops: CDR1 PRHDT, CDR2 FYEKMQ (reference sequence). The V gene lost 2 bases and the J gene lost 4 bases, with 26 bases spanning the gap. The CDR3 region is CASSLSGGRAPLGATEAFF. In nucleotides, the CDR3 is TGTGCCAGCAGCTTATCGGGGGGGCGGGCACCTCTCGGGGCCACTGAAGCTTTCTTT.

This clone was found once. The rearrangement joins TRBV5-1 to TRBJ1-1; D uncertain. The length of the CDR3 is 13 residues. Germline CDR1 reads SGHRS; CDR2 reads YFSETQ. V was cut by 2 bases and J by 9 bases, with 14 bases left in between. CDR3 loop: CASSFSRDGKAFF. The CDR3 DNA sequence: TGCGCCAGCAGCTTCTCCCGCGACGGGAAAGCTTTCTTT.

The chain employs TRBV10-3 and TRBJ1-6; no clear D gene. The CDR3 sequence is 14 residues long. V dropped 6 bases and J dropped 8 bases, with 14 bases sitting between them. In germline, CDR1 is ENHRY, CDR2 SYGVKD. CDR3 DNA sequence: TGTGCCATCAGCCAACAAGGAGAGTATTCACCCCTCCACTTT. Its protein is CAISQQGEYSPLHF.

This rearrangement joins TRBV3-1 (or the pseudogene TRBV3-2) to TRBJ2-1, with 9 bases fitting TRBD2. Trimming removed 1 base from V and 5 bases from J; junction bases left unmatched: 3. The germline CDR1 and CDR2 sequences are LGHDT and YNNKEL (reference sequence). The CDR3 is 15 amino acids. Here the CDR3 DNA reads TGTGCCAGCAGCCAAGGCGGGGGGGTAAACAATGAGCAGTTCTTC. Encoded protein: CASSQGGGVNNEQFF.

J is TRBJ1-1 and V is TRBV2; a possible D gene is TRBD1 (6 bases). The V gene lost 5 bases and the J gene lost 5 bases, with 15 bases spanning the gap. CDR1 and CDR2 from the germline V gene are SNHLY and FYNNEI. The CDR3 has 14 amino acids. CDR3 nucleotide sequence: TGTGCCAGCAGTTACGAGAGGGGGGGAACTGAAGCTTTCTTT. Translation gives CASSYERGGTEAFF.

The chain couples TRBV18 to TRBJ2-3; 12 bases are shared with TRBD2. The V gene end was trimmed by 4 bases and the J gene end by 3 bases; junction bases not matched to a gene: 2. There are 15 residues in the CDR3. The V gene's germline CDR1 is KGHSH and CDR2 LQKENI. CDR3 protein: CASSQTSGRTDTQYF. CDR3 bases: TGTGCCAGCTCACAGACTAGCGGGAGAACAGATACGCAGTATTTT.

The chain combines TRBV9 with TRBJ2-6; tentative D call: TRBD1 (5 bases). Germline lookup yields CDR1 SGDLS and CDR2 YYNGEE. Trimming took off 5 bases at V and 4 bases at J, with 16 bases between the two ends. This CDR3 contains 16 residues. This chain's CDR3 is CASRPGSSSGANVLTF. Written as DNA, the CDR3 is TGTGCCAGCAGGCCAGGGTCGTCATCGGGGGCCAACGTCCTGACTTTC.

The chain recombines TRBV7-6 with TRBJ1-2, with no clear D. This CDR3 comprises 12 residues. Trimming removed 1 base at V and 13 bases at J, with 13 bases between. Germline values: CDR1 SGHVS, CDR2 FNYEAQ. This CDR3 is CASSLDEGGITF. The CDR3 DNA sequence: TGTGCCAGCAGCTTAGACGAGGGAGGAATCACCTTC.

V is TRBV24-1 and J is TRBJ2-1; TRBD2 aligns across 7 bases. J gave up 5 bases and V 0 bases, and 6 bases lay outside the gene matches. The CDR3 is 16 amino acids. From germline, CDR1 is KGHDR and CDR2 SFDVKD. The CDR3 region is CATSDLWGGVHNEQFF. DNA of the CDR3: TGTGCCACCAGTGATTTGTGGGGGGGGGTCCACAATGAGCAGTTCTTC.

This rearrangement joins TRBV5-1 to TRBJ2-1, with 7 positions matching TRBD1. The CDR3 totals 14 residues. Germline V gene sequence: CDR1 SGHRS, CDR2 YFSETQ. V dropped 6 bases and J dropped 5; count of bases not matched to a gene: 8. CDR3 coding DNA: TGCGCCAGCAACCTGGGACAGCCCGACAATGAGCAGTTCTTC. Protein: CASNLGQPDNEQFF.

Concerning this clone: In the same sample, other DNA sequences code for this CDR3. The gene calls are TRBV5-1 and TRBJ2-3; 7 bases agree with TRBD1. The CDR3 spans 14 residues. V lost 1 base and J lost 4; bases outside the gene matches: 3. Germline-derived CDR1 and CDR2 are SGHRS and YFSETQ. The CDR3 sequence is CASSLRTGSDTQYF. The CDR3 nucleotides are TGCGCCAGCAGCTTGCGGACAGGATCAGATACGCAGTATTTT. The variable domain in full, with the rest retrieved from reference TRBV5-1 and TRBJ2-3, is KAGVTQTPRYLIKTRGQQVTLSCSPISGHRSVSWYQQTPGQGLQFLFEYFSETQRNKGNFPGRFSGRQFSNSRSEMNVSTLELGDSALYLCASSLRTGSDTQYFGPGTRLTVL.

The table lists this clone with a few counts. The chain joins TRBV6-2 or TRBV6-3 to TRBJ1-2; perhaps TRBD1 as D (6 bases). Germline V gene data show CDR1 as MNHEY and CDR2 as SVGEGT. The length of the CDR3 is 15 residues. V lost 2 bases to trimming and J lost 0 bases, with 10 bases between them. Written as DNA, the CDR3 is TGTGCCAGCAGTTACGACAGGCTAACTAACTATGGCTACACCTTC. Encoded protein: CASSYDRLTNYGYTF.

The chain recombines TRBV9 with TRBJ1-2, with TRBD1 as a possible D gene (6 bases). CDR1 SGDLS and CDR2 YYNGEE come from the germline V gene. Deletions cut 6 bases from V and 3 bases from J, with 9 bases between. This CDR3 region has 12 residues. CDR3 in amino acids: CASNRDHYGYTF. The CDR3, as DNA: TGTGCCAGCAACAGGGACCACTATGGCTACACCTTC.

This rearrangement joins TRBV28 to TRBJ1-5, with 9 bases lining up with TRBD1. Germline V lookup: CDR1 MDHEN, CDR2 SYDVKM. This CDR3 region has 13 residues. Trimming took 8 bases from V and 6 from J; bases not matched to a gene: 5. The DNA for the CDR3 is TGTGCCAGCGATACAGGGGGCGGTCAGCCCCAGCATTTT. Translation: CASDTGGGQPQHF.

The chain recombines TRBV2 with TRBJ1-6; D not certain. Trimming took 5 bases from V and 9 from J, leaving 17 bases between them. The CDR3 is 15 residues long. Germline CDR1 is SNHLY and CDR2 is FYNNEI. Here the CDR3 reads CASSPTMYPGSPLHF. CDR3 sequence (DNA): TGTGCCAGCAGTCCGACTATGTATCCGGGTTCACCCCTCCACTTT.

The chain is built from TRBV18 and TRBJ2-1, with TRBD1 identical over 9 bases. The V gene's germline CDR1 is KGHSH and CDR2 LQKENI. After removal of 5 bases from V and 4 bases from J, the junction contained 6 bases not matched to a gene. The CDR3 contains 15 residues. CDR3 amino acids: CASSSRDRVYNEQFF. The CDR3 bases are TGTGCCAGCTCATCCCGGGACAGGGTTTACAATGAGCAGTTCTTC.

This sequence joins TRBV14 and TRBJ1-1; the match to TRBD1 covers 8 bases. CDR3 length: 15 amino acids. With V trimmed by 4 bases and J by 4 bases, 8 bases remained unmatched. Germline V gene sequence: CDR1 SGHDN, CDR2 FVKESK. CDR3 in amino acids: CASSPRTGRATEAFF. The CDR3 region has the DNA TGTGCCAGCAGCCCCAGGACAGGGCGAGCCACTGAAGCTTTCTTT.